This entry is about one T cell receptor beta chain. Per the original methods: Estimated nucleated cell counts came from reference gene primer amplification. Profiled with immunoSEQ multiplex PCR; TCRdb holds only in-frame clones, not every one. The DNA gave D and trimming, while V, J and clone size come from that table. Of about 240,000 clones in the sample, 75% to 90% were seen once. The data were taken from a study of blood T cell repertoires in COVID-19. Whole-study context: COVID-19 samples, acute and convalescent, were from the United States, Italy and Spain. T cells, B-cell-depleted T cells, or PBMCs provided the cDNA or gDNA that served as material.

Germline assignment: CDR1 SGDLS and CDR2 YYNGEE. V dropped 3 bases and J dropped 1; count of bases not matched to a gene: 5. This CDR3 contains 16 residues. The sequenced sample consisted of peripheral blood. The genes are TRBV9 and TRBJ1-1; 11 nucleotides agree with TRBD1. The sequence derives from a woman aged 55-70 years with active or convalescent COVID-19. The CDR3 DNA reads as TGTGCCAGCAGCGCCCGGGGACAGGGGGGGAACACTGAAGCTTTCTTT. Encoded protein: CASSARGQGGNTEAFF.